This TCR beta chain was identified in a study of T cell responses to AZD1222 COVID-19 vaccine. General study results and limits: Seropositive at baseline were only six AZD1222 recipients.

The protocol was immunoSEQ multiplex PCR, while the TCRdb copy is restricted to in-frame clones and leaves out a portion. The sample gives 40,000 to 45,000 clones, over 80% of which show up once; 52% is in the top ten. As concerns this clone: Antigen specificity is unknown.

The sequence was obtained from an adult in good health. Sequencing used peripheral blood, obtained on day 0 of AZD1222 vaccination.

DNA for the CDR3: TGTGCCAGCAGCAGACAACAGGGGGCGCTGACCGGGGAGCTGTTTTTT. Amino acids: CASSRQQGALTGELFF. This chain joins TRBV3-1 (or the pseudogene TRBV3-2) and TRBJ2-2; 9 nucleotides line up with TRBD1. The CDR3 has 16 residues. V was pared by 5 bases and J by 5 bases, with 9 bases of the junction left unmatched. The germline CDR1 and CDR2 sequences are LGHDT and YNNKEL (reference sequence).